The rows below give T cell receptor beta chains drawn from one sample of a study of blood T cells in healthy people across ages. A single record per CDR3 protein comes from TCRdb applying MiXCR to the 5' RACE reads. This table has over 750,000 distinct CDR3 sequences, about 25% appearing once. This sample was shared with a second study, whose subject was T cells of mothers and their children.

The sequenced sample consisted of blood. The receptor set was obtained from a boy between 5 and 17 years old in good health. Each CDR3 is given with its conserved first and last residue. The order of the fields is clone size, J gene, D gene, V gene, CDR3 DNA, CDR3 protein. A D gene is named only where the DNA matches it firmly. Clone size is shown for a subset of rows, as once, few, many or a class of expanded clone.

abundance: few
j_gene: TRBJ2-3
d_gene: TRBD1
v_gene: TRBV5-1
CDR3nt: TGCGCCAGCAGCGGCGGAAGGGGGGACAGGGGCACAGATACGCAGTATTTT
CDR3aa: CASSGGRGDRGTDTQYF

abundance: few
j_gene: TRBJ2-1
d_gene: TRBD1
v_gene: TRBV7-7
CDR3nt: TGTGCTAGCAGCTTAGGGGGCACACAAATCGGTGAGCAGTTCTTC
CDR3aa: CASSLGGTQIGEQFF

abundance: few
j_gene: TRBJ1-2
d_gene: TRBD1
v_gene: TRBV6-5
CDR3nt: TGTGCCAGCAGTTACTCTGGACAGGGAATGGGCTACACCTTC
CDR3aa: CASSYSGQGMGYTF

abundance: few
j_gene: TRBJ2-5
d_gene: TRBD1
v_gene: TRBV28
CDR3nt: TGTGCCAGCAGTTCCGACGGACAGGACAAAGAGACCCAGTACTTC
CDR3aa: CASSSDGQDKETQYF

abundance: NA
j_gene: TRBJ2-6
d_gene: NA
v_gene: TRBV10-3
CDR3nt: TGTGCCATCAGTGAGGGTGAATCTGGGGCCAACGTCCTGACTTTC
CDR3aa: CAISEGESGANVLTF

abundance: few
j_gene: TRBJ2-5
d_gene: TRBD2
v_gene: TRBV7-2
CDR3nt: TGTGCCAGCAGCTCAACTAGCGGGGGGTACTACGAGCGGTACTTC
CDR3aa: CASSSTSGGYYERYF

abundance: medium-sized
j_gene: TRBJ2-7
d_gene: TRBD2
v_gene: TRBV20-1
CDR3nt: TGCAGTGCTAGACCCACCGAGACTAGCGGGAGGGCCTACGAGCAGTACTTC
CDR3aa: CSARPTETSGRAYEQYF

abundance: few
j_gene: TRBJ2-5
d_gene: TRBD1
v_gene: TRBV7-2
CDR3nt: TGTGCCAGCAGCTCCAAGCCCTGGACAGGGTTTGAGACCCAGTACTTC
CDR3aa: CASSSKPWTGFETQYF

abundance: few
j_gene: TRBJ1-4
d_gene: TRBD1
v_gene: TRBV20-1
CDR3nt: TGCAGTGCGATGGGACAGGGGGCTCGAGCTAATGAAAAACTGTTTTTT
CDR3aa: CSAMGQGARANEKLFF

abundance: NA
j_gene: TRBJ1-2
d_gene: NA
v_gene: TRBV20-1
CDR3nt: TGCAGTGCTAAGGAAACTTATGGCTACACCTTC
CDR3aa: CSAKETYGYTF

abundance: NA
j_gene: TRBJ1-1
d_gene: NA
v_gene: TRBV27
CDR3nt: TGTGCCAGCAGTTTATCTCTTGCGGGGGTTAACACTGAAGCTTTCTTT
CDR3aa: CASSLSLAGVNTEAFF

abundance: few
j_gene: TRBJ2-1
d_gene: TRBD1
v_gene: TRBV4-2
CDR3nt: TGTGCCAGCAGTGACAAAGGACAGGGTGGGTATGAGCAGTTCTTC
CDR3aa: CASSDKGQGGYEQFF

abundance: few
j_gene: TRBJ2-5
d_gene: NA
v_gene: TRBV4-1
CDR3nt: TGCGCCAGCAGCCTCGGGACGACGCGACTCCAAGAGACCCAGTACTTC
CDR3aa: CASSLGTTRLQETQYF

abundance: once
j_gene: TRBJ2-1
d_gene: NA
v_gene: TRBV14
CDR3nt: TGTGCCAGCAGCCAACTGAGGACAGATGAGCAGTTCTTC
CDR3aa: CASSQLRTDEQFF

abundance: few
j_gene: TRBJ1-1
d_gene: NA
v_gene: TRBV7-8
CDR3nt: TGTGCCAGCAGCTTAAGGGGTATGAACACTGAAGCTTTCTTT
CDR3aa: CASSLRGMNTEAFF

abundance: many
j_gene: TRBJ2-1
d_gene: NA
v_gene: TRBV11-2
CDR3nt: TGTGCCAGCAGCTTACGAGGAGCTTACAATGAGCAGTTCTTC
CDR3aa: CASSLRGAYNEQFF

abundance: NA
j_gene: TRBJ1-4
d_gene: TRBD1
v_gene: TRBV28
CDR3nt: TGTGCCAGCAGGAATTTCGAAGGACAGGGGGTGAATGAAAAACTGTTTTTT
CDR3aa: CASRNFEGQGVNEKLFF

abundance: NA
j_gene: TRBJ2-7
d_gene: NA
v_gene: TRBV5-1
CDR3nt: TGCGCCAGCAGCTTGGCCGGGTCAGCCTACGAGCAGTACTTC
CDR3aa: CASSLAGSAYEQYF

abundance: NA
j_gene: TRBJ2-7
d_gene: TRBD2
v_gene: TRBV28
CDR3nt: TGTGCCAGCAGTGGGACTAGTGGGAGACTAGCCTACGAGCAGTACTTC
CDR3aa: CASSGTSGRLAYEQYF

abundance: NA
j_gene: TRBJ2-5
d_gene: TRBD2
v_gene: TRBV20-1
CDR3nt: TGCAGTGCTCTGGAACTAGCGGGGGCTCGAGGGGAGACCCAGTACTTC
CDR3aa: CSALELAGARGETQYF

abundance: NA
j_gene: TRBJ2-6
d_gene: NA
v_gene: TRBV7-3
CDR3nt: TGCGCCAGCAGCTTATATCCTCTCCGCTCTGGGGCCAACGTCCTGACTTTC
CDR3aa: CASSLYPLRSGANVLTF

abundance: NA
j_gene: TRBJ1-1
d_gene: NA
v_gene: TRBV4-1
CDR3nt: TGCGCCAGCATTGGGAGCACTGAAGCTTTCTTT
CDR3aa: CASIGSTEAFF

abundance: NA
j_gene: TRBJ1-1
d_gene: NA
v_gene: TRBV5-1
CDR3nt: TGCGCCAGCAGCTTCCTTTTATCCACCACTGAAGCTTTCTTT
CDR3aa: CASSFLLSTTEAFF

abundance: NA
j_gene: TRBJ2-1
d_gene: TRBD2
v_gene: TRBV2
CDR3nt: TGTGCCAGCAGTGTAGCTAGCGGGTTCTACAATGAGCAGTTCTTC
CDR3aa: CASSVASGFYNEQFF

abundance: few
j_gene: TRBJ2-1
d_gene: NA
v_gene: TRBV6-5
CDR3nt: TGTGCCAGCAGTTGGATAAGCTCCTACAATGAGCAGTTCTTC
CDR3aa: CASSWISSYNEQFF

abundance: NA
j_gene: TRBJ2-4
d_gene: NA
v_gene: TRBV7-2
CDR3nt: TGTGCCAGCAGCTTAGGAGGGGAAAACATTCAGTACTTC
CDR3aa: CASSLGGENIQYF

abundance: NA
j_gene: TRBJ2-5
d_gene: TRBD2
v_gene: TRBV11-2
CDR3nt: TGTGCCAGCAGCTTAACGGGACTAGCGGATCAAGAGACCCAGTACTTC
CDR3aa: CASSLTGLADQETQYF

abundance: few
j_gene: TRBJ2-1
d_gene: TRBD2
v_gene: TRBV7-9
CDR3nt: TGTGCCAGCTCACGGGGGGGGACTTACAATGAGCAGTTCTTC
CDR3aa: CASSRGGTYNEQFF

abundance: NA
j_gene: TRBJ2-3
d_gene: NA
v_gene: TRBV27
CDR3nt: TGTGCCAGCAGAGAATTAACTAGCACAGATACGCAGTATTTT
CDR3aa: CASRELTSTDTQYF

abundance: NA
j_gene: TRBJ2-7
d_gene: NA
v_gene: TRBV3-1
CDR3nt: TGTGCCAGCAGCCGAGATATTCGTGGACGGAGAGCCTACGAGCAGTACTTC
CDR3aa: CASSRDIRGRRAYEQYF

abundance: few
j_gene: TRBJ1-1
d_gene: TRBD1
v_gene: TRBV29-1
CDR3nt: TGCAGCGTACGTGGACAGGTCCTGAACACTGAAGCTTTCTTT
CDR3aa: CSVRGQVLNTEAFF

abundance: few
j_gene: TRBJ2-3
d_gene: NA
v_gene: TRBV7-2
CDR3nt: TGTGCCAGCAGCCCTCGGACTAACCTCTTACTTCTAGATACGCAGTATTTT
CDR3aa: CASSPRTNLLLLDTQYF

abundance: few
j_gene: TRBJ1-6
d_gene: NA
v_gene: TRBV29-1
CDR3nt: TGCAGCGTTAATGAAGGTCCTAATTCACCCCTCCACTTT
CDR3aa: CSVNEGPNSPLHF

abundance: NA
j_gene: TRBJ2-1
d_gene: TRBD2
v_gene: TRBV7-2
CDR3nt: TGTGCCAGCAGCTTAGATCTAGCGGGAGGGTTGGATGAGCAGTTCTTC
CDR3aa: CASSLDLAGGLDEQFF

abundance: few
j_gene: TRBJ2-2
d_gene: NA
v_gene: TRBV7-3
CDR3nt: TGTGCCAGCAGCTTACGGGGCGGATCGAACACCGGGGAGCTGTTTTTT
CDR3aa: CASSLRGGSNTGELFF

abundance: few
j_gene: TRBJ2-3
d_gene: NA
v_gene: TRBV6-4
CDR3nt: TGTGCCAGCAGTGCGGACAGTAGCACAGATACGCAGTATTTT
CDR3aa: CASSADSSTDTQYF

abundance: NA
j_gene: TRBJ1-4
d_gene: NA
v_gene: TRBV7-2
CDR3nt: TGTGCCAGCAGCTTAATTTCGGGTGGTGAAAAACTGTTTTTT
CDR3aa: CASSLISGGEKLFF

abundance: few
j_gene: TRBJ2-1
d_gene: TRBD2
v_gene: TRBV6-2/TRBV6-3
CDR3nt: TGTGCCAGCAGGAGGGGACTAGCGGGCCTGACCTACAATGAGCAGTTCTTC
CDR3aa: CASRRGLAGLTYNEQFF

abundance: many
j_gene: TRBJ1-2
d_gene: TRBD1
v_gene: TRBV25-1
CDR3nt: TGTGCCAGCAGTAGCTGGTCTCCGGGACAGGGGAACTATGGCTACACCTTC
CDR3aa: CASSSWSPGQGNYGYTF

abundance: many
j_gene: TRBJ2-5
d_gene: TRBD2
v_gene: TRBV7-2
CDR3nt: TGTGCCAGCAGCTCCGGGACTAGCGGGGGATTAGAGACCCAGTACTTC
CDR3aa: CASSSGTSGGLETQYF

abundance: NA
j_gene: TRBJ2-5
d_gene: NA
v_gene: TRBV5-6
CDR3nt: TGTGCCAGCAGCATCGTAAACGGGGGCGAAGAGACCCAGTACTTC
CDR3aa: CASSIVNGGEETQYF

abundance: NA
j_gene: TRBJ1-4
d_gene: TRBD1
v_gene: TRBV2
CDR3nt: TGTGCCAGCAGTGAAGAAAGAGGGGGCAGGGAAGAACTGTTTTTT
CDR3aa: CASSEERGGREELFF

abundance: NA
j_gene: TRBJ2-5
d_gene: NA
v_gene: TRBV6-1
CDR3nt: TGTGCCAGCGGATTTGGTTCGGAGACCCAGTACTTC
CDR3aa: CASGFGSETQYF

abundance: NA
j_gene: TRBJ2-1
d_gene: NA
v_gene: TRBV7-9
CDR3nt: TGTGCCAGCAGCTTAGCGGTGGCGCAGGCCTACAATGAGCAGTTCTTC
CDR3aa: CASSLAVAQAYNEQFF

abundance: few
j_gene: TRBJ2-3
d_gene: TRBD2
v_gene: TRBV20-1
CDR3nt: TGCAGTGCTCCTTCCGGGACTAGCGGGAGCCTAAGCACAGATACGCAGTATTTT
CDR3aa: CSAPSGTSGSLSTDTQYF

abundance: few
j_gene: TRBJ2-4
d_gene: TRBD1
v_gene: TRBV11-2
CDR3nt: TGTGCCAGCAGCTTGCAAGAGGGGGCGGGCAAAAACATTCAGTACTTC
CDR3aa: CASSLQEGAGKNIQYF

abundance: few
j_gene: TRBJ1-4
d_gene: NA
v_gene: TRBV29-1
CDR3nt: TGCAGCGCCTCAGGAGCCTTCAATGAAAAACTGTTTTTT
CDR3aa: CSASGAFNEKLFF

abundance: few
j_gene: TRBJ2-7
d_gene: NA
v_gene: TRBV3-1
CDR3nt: TGTGCCAGCAGCCAAGAAGGCCTAGGTAACTACGAGCAGTACTTC
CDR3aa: CASSQEGLGNYEQYF

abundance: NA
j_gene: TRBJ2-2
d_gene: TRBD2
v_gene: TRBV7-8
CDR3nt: TGTGCCAGCAGCTTACTGCCCCTAGCGGGGGGCCGCATCTTAACCGGGGAGCTGTTTTTT
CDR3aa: CASSLLPLAGGRILTGELFF

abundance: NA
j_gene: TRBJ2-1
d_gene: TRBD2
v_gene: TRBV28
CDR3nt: TGTGCCAGCAGCACCGGGACTAGCGGGATCCCTGAGCAGTTCTTC
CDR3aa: CASSTGTSGIPEQFF

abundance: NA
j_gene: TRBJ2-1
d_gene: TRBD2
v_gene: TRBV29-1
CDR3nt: TGCAGCGTTACTCTGTGGGACGCGGGAGGGCCCATAGATGAGCAGTTCTTC
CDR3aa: CSVTLWDAGGPIDEQFF

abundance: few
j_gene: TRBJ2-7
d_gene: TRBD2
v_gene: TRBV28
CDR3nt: TGTGCCAGCAGGCGAATACAACCGGGACTAGCGGGAGGTTACGAGCAGTACTTC
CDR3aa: CASRRIQPGLAGGYEQYF

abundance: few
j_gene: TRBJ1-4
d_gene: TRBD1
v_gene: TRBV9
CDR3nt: TGTGCCAGCAGCGTAGACTCAGGGGGAAAACTGTTTTTT
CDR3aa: CASSVDSGGKLFF

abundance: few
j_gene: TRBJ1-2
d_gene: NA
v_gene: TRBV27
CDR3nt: TGTGCCAGCAGTTTCGGGGATGACTATGGCTACACCTTC
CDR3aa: CASSFGDDYGYTF

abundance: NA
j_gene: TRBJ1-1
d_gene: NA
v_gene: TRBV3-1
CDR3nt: TGTGCCAGCAGCCAGACTACCCGGAACACTGAAGCTTTCTTT
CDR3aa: CASSQTTRNTEAFF